This T cell receptor (beta chain) originates from a study of blood T cell repertoires in COVID-19. Produced via immunoSEQ multiplex PCR; TCRdb's table is partial and in-frame only. The sample has 150,000 to 200,000 clones; 82% are singletons. Seattle participants joined during active infection and were tracked over time. The germline gives CDR1 SQVTM, CDR2 ANQGSEA. Trimming cost V 5 bases and J 4 bases; bases outside gene matches: 6. The CDR3 contains 13 residues. The clonotype comes from a woman aged 55-69 years with COVID-19, enrolled during active disease. This chain uses TRBV29-1 with TRBJ1-1; 8 nucleotides line up with TRBD1. The sequencing sample was made of peripheral blood. The CDR3, as DNA: TGCAGCGTTACGGACAGGGTGGGCACTGAAGCTTTCTTT. This sequence encodes CSVTDRVGTEAFF.